These 2 T cell receptor beta chains were all obtained from the same sample, sequenced in a study of tissue T cells after allogeneic stem cell transplantation. Some clones are missing from TCRdb's copy, which holds only in-frame ones; the method was immunoSEQ multiplex PCR. The sample includes several thousand clones, about 51% of them seen just once. The time point here: mouse harvest day 7 after allogeneic transplant. Tail vein injection delivered 10^7 T-cell-depleted bone marrow cells and 10^6 splenic CD5+ T cells. The sequenced sample was gut tissue. The receptors here all came from a female BALB/c mouse given C57BL/6 T cells with graft-versus-host disease after an allogeneic hematopoietic cell transplant.

Note on this clone: The genes are named according to mouse. The sequence runs out 1 residue before the end of the CDR3; the remainder is reconstructed from the germline J gene. This rearrangement joins TRBV23 to TRBJ1-1. This CDR3 has 13 amino acids. Per the germline V gene, CDR1 is KGHTA and CDR2 is FQNQQP. The CDR3 loop reads CSSSQSGNTEVFF. The part of the CDR3 DNA that was read is TGCTCCAGCAGTCAATCCGGTAACACAGAAGTCTTC.

Points on this clone: Mouse gene names and germline throughout. Read coverage stops 1 residue before the CDR3 terminus; the germline J gene supplies the remainder. The V gene is TRBV12-1, the J gene TRBJ1-2; D is unclear. V was shortened by 0 bases and J by 3 bases, with 4 bases between the two germline ends. The CDR3 has 12 residues. Germline V gene lookup returns CDR1 SGHSN and CDR2 HYEKVE. CDR3 protein: CASSLGDSDYTF. The sequenced part of the CDR3 DNA is TGTGCCAGCTCTCTCGGGGACTCCGACTACACC.